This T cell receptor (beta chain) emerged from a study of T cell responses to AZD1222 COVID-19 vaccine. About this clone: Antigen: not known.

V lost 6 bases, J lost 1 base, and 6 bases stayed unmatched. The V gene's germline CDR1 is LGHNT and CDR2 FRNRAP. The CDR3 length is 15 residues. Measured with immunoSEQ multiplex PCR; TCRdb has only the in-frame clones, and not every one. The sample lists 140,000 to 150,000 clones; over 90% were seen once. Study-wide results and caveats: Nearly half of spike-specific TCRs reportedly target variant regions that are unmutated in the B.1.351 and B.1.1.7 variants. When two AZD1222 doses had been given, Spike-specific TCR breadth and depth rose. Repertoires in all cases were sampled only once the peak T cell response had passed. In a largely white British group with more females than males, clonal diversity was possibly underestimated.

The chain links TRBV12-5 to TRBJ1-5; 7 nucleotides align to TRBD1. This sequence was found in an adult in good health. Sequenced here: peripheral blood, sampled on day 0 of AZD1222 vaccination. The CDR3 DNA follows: TGTGCTAGTGGCTCCGGACAGGCAAGCAATCAGCCCCAGCATTTT. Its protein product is CASGSGQASNQPQHF.